This T cell receptor beta chain was obtained from a study of blood T cell repertoires in COVID-19. Study information: COVID-19 samples collected from the United States, Italy and Spain covered acute and convalescent phases. PBMCs, B-cell-depleted T cells, or T cells were the source of the cDNA or gDNA that made up the material.

Methods used by the authors: Reference gene primer amplification gave estimated nucleated cell counts. This table comes from immunoSEQ multiplex PCR, and its TCRdb copy is limited to in-frame clones, with some not included. Clone size and the V and J calls come from that table; the DNA yielded D and trimming. The sample holds fewer than 450,000 clones, approximately 89% seen once. The CDR3 is made up of 18 amino acids. CDR1 and CDR2 (germline): MNHEY, SMNVEV (reference sequence). V dropped 3 bases and J dropped 5; count of bases not matched to a gene: 13. This chain connects TRBV27 to TRBJ1-6; TRBD1 agrees at 7 bases. Sequenced sample: peripheral blood. The sequence was obtained from a woman aged 18-30 years who had recovered from COVID-19. The CDR3 sequence is CASSLEGGRVINNSPLHF. The CDR3 DNA reads as TGTGCCAGCAGTTTGGAAGGGGGCAGGGTAATCAATAATTCACCCCTCCACTTT.